This record covers a single TCR beta chain. Its antigen is still unknown. This entry is derived from a study of somatic mutations in cytotoxic T cells in rheumatoid arthritis. Points from the study as a whole: A slight TRBV07 underrepresentation in rheumatoid arthritis patients was reported without multiple-comparison adjustment.

This table comes from immunoSEQ multiplex PCR, and its TCRdb copy is limited to in-frame clones, with some not included. The sample lists 1,400 to 1,500 clones, around 90% seen once, with roughly 40% in the top ten. Trimming at V came to 2 bases and at J to 4 bases, leaving 6 bases not matched to a gene. The CDR3 spans 15 residues. Germline V gene data show CDR1 as LGHNA and CDR2 as YSLEER. This TCR was recovered from a woman between 65 and 79 years old with rheumatoid arthritis. Sequencing was performed on CD8+ T cells sorted from blood. The chain uses TRBV4-3 and TRBJ2-5; the match to TRBD1 covers 8 bases. CDR3 loop: CASSQWDGTGETQYF. CDR3 DNA: TGCGCCAGCAGCCAATGGGACGGGACAGGAGAGACCCAGTACTTC.